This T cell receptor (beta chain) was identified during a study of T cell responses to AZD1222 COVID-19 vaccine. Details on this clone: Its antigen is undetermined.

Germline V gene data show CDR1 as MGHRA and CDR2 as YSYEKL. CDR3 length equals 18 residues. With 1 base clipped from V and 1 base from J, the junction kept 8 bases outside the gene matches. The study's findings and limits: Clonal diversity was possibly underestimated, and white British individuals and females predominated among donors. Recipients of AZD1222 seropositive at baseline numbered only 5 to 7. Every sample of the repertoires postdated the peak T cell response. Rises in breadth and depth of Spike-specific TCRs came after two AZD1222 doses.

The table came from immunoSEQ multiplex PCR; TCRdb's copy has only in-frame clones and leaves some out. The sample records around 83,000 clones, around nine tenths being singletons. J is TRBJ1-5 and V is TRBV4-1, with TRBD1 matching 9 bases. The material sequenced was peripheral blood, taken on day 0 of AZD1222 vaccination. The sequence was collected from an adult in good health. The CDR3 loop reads CASSQVHRGRGSNQPQHF. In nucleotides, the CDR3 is TGCGCCAGCAGCCAAGTTCACAGGGGGCGCGGGAGCAATCAGCCCCAGCATTTT.